These 6 T cell receptor beta chains were sequenced from one sample in a study of CD8+CD57+ T cells in acquired aplastic anemia. The template for TCR beta VDJ and CDR3 sequence profiling was genomic DNA. TCRdb processed the reads anew with MiXCR; each CDR3 protein has one entry. The table records 150,000 to 200,000 distinct CDR3 sequences, roughly 48% of them present only once. Patients sequenced had flow cytometry evidence of CD8+CD57+ cell expansion. Sequences were obtained from sorted CD4+, CD8+, or CD8+CD57+ T cells (not recorded which) from PBMCs. Source of these receptors: a human donor with aplastic anemia.

V usage is TRBV2 and J usage is TRBJ2-7; 10 nucleotides agree with TRBD1. After removal of 10 bases from V and 7 bases from J, the junction contained 13 bases not matched to a gene. This CDR3 region has 14 residues. CDR1 SNHLY and CDR2 FYNNEI come from the germline V gene. The CDR3 region has the DNA TGTGCCACCTCCCCCGGGACAGGGGATTTGGAGCAGTACTTC. It translates to CATSPGTGDLEQYF.

Only a few counts were recorded for this clonotype. The V call is TRBV14, the J call TRBJ1-1, with D perhaps TRBD1 (5 bases). From germline, CDR1 is SGHDN and CDR2 FVKESK. The CDR3 consists of 13 residues. Trimming removed 3 bases from V and 4 bases from J, with 9 bases in between. The CDR3 sequence is CASSQGRSTEAFF. CDR3 sequence (DNA): TGTGCCAGCAGCCAGGGACGTAGCACTGAAGCTTTCTTT.

As concerns this clonotype: Just one base apart from a much larger clone, this may be a read error. No conserved phenylalanine or tryptophan ends this CDR3, so it is likely a read error. This chain connects TRBV7-6 to TRBJ2-2; 7 nucleotides align to TRBD1. Germline CDR1 and CDR2: SGHVS and FNYEAQ. The ends lost 5 bases at V and 5 bases at J; junction bases unmatched: 11. This CDR3 comprises 16 residues. DNA for the CDR3: TGTGCCAGCAGCCGAGGTGGCAGGGGGAATACCGGGGAGCTGTTTTCT. The encoded protein is CASSRGGRGNTGELFS.

This chain uses TRBV2 with TRBJ2-7; D gene ambiguous. This CDR3 has 14 amino acids. The germline V gene has CDR1 SNHLY and CDR2 FYNNEI. The V end lost 8 bases, the J end lost 2 bases, and 16 bases lay between the germline ends. CDR3 bases: TGTGCCAGCGCCTACCAGGTAGGCCCCTACGAGCAGTACTTC. Translating gives CASAYQVGPYEQYF. Filled out from reference TRBV2 and TRBJ2-7, the complete variable domain reads EPEVTQTPSHQVTQMGQEVILRCVPISNHLYFYWYRQILGQKVEFLVSFYNNEISEKSEIFDDQFSVERPDGSNFTLKIRSTKLEDSAMYFCASAYQVGPYEQYFGPGTRLTVT.

This clonotype was seen once. The chain is built from TRBV12-3 or TRBV12-4 and TRBJ2-1; 7 positions match TRBD2. Trimming took 5 bases from V and 4 from J; bases not matched to a gene: 8. CDR3 length: 15 amino acids. CDR3 nucleotide sequence: TGTGCCAGCAGTACGGTCGGGGGGACTTACAATGAGCAGTTCTTC. This codes for CASSTVGGTYNEQFF.

This clonotype was observed a handful of times. The chain carries TRBV24-1 and TRBJ2-1; 11 bases agree with TRBD2. CDR1 KGHDR and CDR2 SFDVKD come from the germline V gene. CDR3 length: 15 residues. Trimming cost V 3 bases and J 7 bases; bases outside gene matches: 4. CDR3 DNA: TGTGCCACCAGTGATCCGGGACTAGCGGCAAATGAGCAGTTCTTC. This gives the protein CATSDPGLAANEQFF.